Here is one TCR beta chain with its context. Its specificity is unknown. Clones were sequenced by immunoSEQ multiplex PCR, and TCRdb holds only the in-frame ones, with some missing. Of 100,000 to 130,000 clones in the sample, about 90% were seen once. This specimen comes from a study of T cell responses to AZD1222 COVID-19 vaccine. Pooled samples include second doses given at about 4 or 12 weeks. Notes on the study in general: Repertoire sampling happened only post peak T cell response. Nearly half of spike-specific TCRs reportedly go after variant regions that carry no mutations. Increases in Spike-specific TCR breadth and depth were seen after two AZD1222 doses.

Source: peripheral blood, taken 28 days after the second AZD1222 dose. The TCR originated in an adult who received the AZD1222 COVID-19 vaccine.

As DNA, the CDR3 is TGTGCCAGCTCACTACCGGGAGGGAGGACTGAAGCTTTCTTT. This translates into CASSLPGGRTEAFF. The rearrangement uses TRBV18 and TRBJ1-1; no clear D. Trimming shortened V by 4 bases and J by 5 bases, and 14 bases separated the two germline ends. The CDR3 loop spans 14 amino acids. Germline V lookup: CDR1 KGHSH, CDR2 LQKENI.